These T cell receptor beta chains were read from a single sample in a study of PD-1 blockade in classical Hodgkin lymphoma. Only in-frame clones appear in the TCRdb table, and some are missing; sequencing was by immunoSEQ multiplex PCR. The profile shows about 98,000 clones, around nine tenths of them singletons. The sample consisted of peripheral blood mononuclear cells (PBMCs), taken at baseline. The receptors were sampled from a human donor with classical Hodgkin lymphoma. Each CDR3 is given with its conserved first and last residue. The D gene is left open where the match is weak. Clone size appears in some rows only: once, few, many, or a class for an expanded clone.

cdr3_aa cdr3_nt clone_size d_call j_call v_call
CASSSANSYEQYF TGTGCCAGCAGCTCCGCCAATTCCTACGAGCAGTACTTC . . TRBJ2-7 TRBV7-6
CASSRQATQYF TGTGCCAGCAGTCGACAGGCTACGCAGTATTTT . . TRBJ2-3 TRBV27
CASSESQGSVHEQYF TGTGCCAGCAGTGAATCCCAGGGCTCGGTCCACGAGCAGTACTTC . . TRBJ2-7 TRBV25-1
CASSGLGGSAYNEQFF TGTGCCAGCAGCGGGCTGGGGGGTTCCGCCTACAATGAGCAGTTCTTC . . TRBJ2-1 TRBV7-9
CASRTRGLSQETQYF TGTGCCAGTAGGACGCGGGGTTTGAGTCAAGAGACCCAGTACTTC . . TRBJ2-5 TRBV19
CASTELAKNIQYF TGTGCCAGCACCGAACTAGCCAAAAACATTCAGTACTTC few . TRBJ2-4 TRBV27
CASSLGAYRDNEQFF TGTGCCAGCAGCTTAGGAGCTTACCGTGACAATGAGCAGTTCTTC . . TRBJ2-1 TRBV7-9
CATSRGGRVGQPQHF TGTGCCACCAGCAGAGGAGGGCGGGTTGGTCAGCCCCAGCATTTT . . TRBJ1-5 TRBV15
CASSQVGLAGGDVGDEQYF TGTGCCAGCAGCCAAGTAGGACTAGCGGGAGGTGATGTGGGCGACGAGCAGTACTTC . TRBD2 TRBJ2-7 TRBV4-2
CASSLVPEAFF TGTGCCAGCAGCTTAGTACCTGAAGCTTTCTTT . . TRBJ1-1 TRBV7-9
CASCPGLASDTQYF TGTGCCAGTTGTCCGGGACTAGCGTCAGATACGCAGTATTTT . TRBD2 TRBJ2-3 TRBV2
CSASRGREQYF TGCAGTGCTAGTAGGGGGCGCGAGCAGTACTTC . TRBD1 TRBJ2-7 TRBV20-1
CATDLAGSYEQYF TGTGCCACCGATTTAGCGGGGAGCTACGAGCAGTACTTC . TRBD2 TRBJ2-7 TRBV30
CASSIVPQEETQYF TGTGCCAGTAGTATAGTTCCCCAAGAAGAGACCCAGTACTTC . . TRBJ2-5 TRBV19
CASSQGREVYNEQFF TGTGCCAGCAGCCAAGGTCGGGAGGTGTACAATGAGCAGTTCTTC . TRBD2 TRBJ2-1 TRBV4-2
CASSEVGSLPPYNEQFF TGTGCCAGCAGTGAAGTAGGTAGTCTACCTCCCTACAATGAGCAGTTCTTC . . TRBJ2-1 TRBV6-1
CSAPARGEQYF TGCAGTGCCCCCGCCCGGGGTGAGCAGTACTTC . . TRBJ2-7 TRBV20-1
CSVITIWREVRYNEQFF TGCAGCGTGATCACCATATGGCGGGAGGTCAGATACAATGAGCAGTTCTTC once TRBD2 TRBJ2-1 TRBV29-1
CASSFLSNRMEQYF TGTGCCAGCAGTTTCCTCTCCAACAGGATGGAGCAGTACTTC . . TRBJ2-7 TRBV28
CASRTGANVLTF TGTGCCAGCAGGACTGGGGCCAACGTCCTGACTTTC . . TRBJ2-6 TRBV6-1
CASRRNINTEAFF TGTGCCAGCAGGCGAAATATAAACACTGAAGCTTTCTTT . . TRBJ1-1 TRBV28
CASSVDRGDTEAFF TGTGCCAGCAGCGTCGACAGGGGGGACACTGAAGCTTTCTTT . TRBD1 TRBJ1-1 TRBV9
CASSPPSEMNTEAFF TGTGCCAGCAGTCCGCCATCGGAGATGAACACTGAAGCTTTCTTT few . TRBJ1-1 TRBV6-6
CASSQAGTEGDTQYF TGCGCCAGCAGCCAAGCCGGGACAGAGGGAGATACGCAGTATTTT . TRBD1 TRBJ2-3 TRBV4-1
CASRRDRARLDTQYF TGTGCCAGTAGGAGAGACAGGGCCCGTTTGGATACGCAGTATTTT . TRBD1 TRBJ2-3 TRBV19
CASSQWGQGETQYF TGTGCCAGCAGCCAGTGGGGACAGGGTGAGACCCAGTACTTC . TRBD1 TRBJ2-5 TRBV11-3
CASSPEGVLGEQYF TGTGCCAGCTCACCGGAGGGGGTTTTGGGGGAGCAGTACTTC . . TRBJ2-7 TRBV18
CASSLILGGGTDTQYF TGTGCCAGCAGCCTCATCCTAGGAGGGGGCACAGATACGCAGTATTTT . . TRBJ2-3 TRBV4-2
CASSPAGTEAFF TGCGCCAGCAGCCCAGCGGGGACTGAAGCTTTCTTT . . TRBJ1-1 TRBV5-1
CATDPCGRYSYEQYF TGTGCCACAGACCCATGCGGGAGATACTCCTACGAGCAGTACTTC once TRBD2 TRBJ2-7 TRBV6-5
CASSIVGREQFF TGTGCCAGTAGTATCGTAGGGCGGGAGCAGTTCTTC . . TRBJ2-1 TRBV19
CASSIGITSNQPQHF TGTGCCAGTAGTATAGGGATAACCAGCAATCAGCCCCAGCATTTT . . TRBJ1-5 TRBV19
CASSRRKASGEYNEQFF TGTGCCAGTAGTAGAAGGAAGGCTAGCGGGGAATACAATGAGCAGTTCTTC . TRBD2 TRBJ2-1 TRBV19
CAWMKAGRGSYEQYF TGTGCCTGGATGAAGGCTGGCCGGGGATCCTACGAGCAGTACTTC . . TRBJ2-7 TRBV30
CASSLALDTGANVLTF TGTGCCAGCAGCTTGGCCTTGGATACTGGGGCCAACGTCCTGACTTTC . . TRBJ2-6 TRBV5-4
CASSSGGTQYF TGTGCCAGCAGTTCGGGGGGGACCCAGTACTTC . TRBD2 TRBJ2-5 TRBV27